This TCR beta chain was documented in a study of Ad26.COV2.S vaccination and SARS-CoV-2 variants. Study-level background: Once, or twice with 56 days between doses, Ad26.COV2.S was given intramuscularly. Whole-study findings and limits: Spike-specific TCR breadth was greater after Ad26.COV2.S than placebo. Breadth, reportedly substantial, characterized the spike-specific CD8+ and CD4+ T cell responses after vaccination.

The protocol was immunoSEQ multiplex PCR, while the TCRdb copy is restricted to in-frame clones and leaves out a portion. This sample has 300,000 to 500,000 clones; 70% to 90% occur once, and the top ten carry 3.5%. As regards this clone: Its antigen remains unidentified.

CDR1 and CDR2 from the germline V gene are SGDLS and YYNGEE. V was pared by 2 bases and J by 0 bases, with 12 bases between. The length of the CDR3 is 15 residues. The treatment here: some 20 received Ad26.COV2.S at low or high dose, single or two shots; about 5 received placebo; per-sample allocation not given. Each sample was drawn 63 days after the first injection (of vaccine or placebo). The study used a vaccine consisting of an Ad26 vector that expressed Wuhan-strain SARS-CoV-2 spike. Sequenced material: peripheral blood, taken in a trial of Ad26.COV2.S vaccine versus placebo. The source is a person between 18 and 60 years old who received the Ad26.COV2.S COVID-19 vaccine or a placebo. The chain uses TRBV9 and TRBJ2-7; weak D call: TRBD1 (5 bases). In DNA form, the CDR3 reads TGTGCCAGCAGCGTCGGCAGGGATCGCTCCTACGAGCAGTACTTC. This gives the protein CASSVGRDRSYEQYF. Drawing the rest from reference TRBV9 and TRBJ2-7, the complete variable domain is DSGVTQTPKHLITATGQRVTLRCSPRSGDLSVYWYQQSLDQGLQFLIQYYNGEERAKGNILERFSAQQFPDLHSELNLSSLELGDSALYFCASSVGRDRSYEQYFGPGTRLTVT.